These T cell receptor beta chains were read from a single sample in a study of blood T cell repertoires in COVID-19. Sequenced by immunoSEQ multiplex PCR; TCRdb stores in-frame clones only, minus some. The data hold around 280,000 clones, with nearly 90% observed a single time. Sequenced input: PBMCs or T cells enriched from blood (not recorded which). The source of these receptors is a woman in her late teens or twenties with acute COVID-19. The CDR3 runs from the conserved cysteine through the conserved F or W.

V: TRBV6-1
CDR3: CASSETPGGYYEQYF

V: TRBV21-1
CDR3: CASSKVPGSLYEQYF

V: TRBV18
CDR3: CASSPSPANYGYTF

V: TRBV6-4
CDR3: CASSGLADPDTQYF

V: TRBV7-2
CDR3: CASMRQQGPDTQYF

V: TRBV28
CDR3: CASSFTRGSYEQYF

V: TRBV29-1
CDR3: CSVERLVTDEQYF

V: TRBV5-5
CDR3: CASSLDISNQPQHF

V: TRBV18
CDR3: CASSLDWGVLQETQYF

V: TRBV29-1
CDR3: CSVRDRTTEAFF

V: TRBV6-2/TRBV6-3
CDR3: CASSGTSEQYF

V: TRBV7-9
CDR3: CASSLAGTGDTDEQFF

V: TRBV14
CDR3: CASSQQDRISGNTIYF

V: TRBV2
CDR3: CASSETGTKNSPLHF

V: TRBV7-8
CDR3: CASSPPGPSTDTQYF

V: TRBV12-3/TRBV12-4
CDR3: CASSLAGSYEQYF

V: TRBV29-1
CDR3: CSVGGEGEAFF

V: TRBV10-3
CDR3: CAISGQGDTQYF

V: TRBV19
CDR3: CASSIELVSYEQYF

V: TRBV28
CDR3: CASSPTGFDNEQFF

V: TRBV10-3
CDR3: CAISESSGVIRETQYF

V: TRBV18
CDR3: CASSDSGRAGNEQFF

V: TRBV9
CDR3: CASSVDRLQNDEQYF

V: TRBV28
CDR3: CASRFTGLASQETQYF

V: TRBV5-1
CDR3: CASSLSRLGSGYTDTQYF

V: TRBV9
CDR3: CASSARDINEKLFF

V: TRBV3-1/TRBV3-2
CDR3: CASSRLAGANTGELFF

V: TRBV28
CDR3: CASSFLGGNYGYTF

V: TRBV9
CDR3: CASSVDGRGDQETQYF

V: TRBV11-2
CDR3: CASSLVRGRAPYEQYF

V: TRBV30
CDR3: CAWRTGDTGELFF

V: TRBV19
CDR3: CASNIFGGSWETQYF

V: TRBV10-3
CDR3: CAISGQPNTEAFF

V: TRBV12-3/TRBV12-4
CDR3: CASSSRLPVGAFF

V: TRBV2
CDR3: CASSVVVFEAFF

V: TRBV19
CDR3: CASSPTGEWGYGYTF

V: TRBV7-2
CDR3: CASSVRTAMNTEAFF

V: TRBV2
CDR3: CASSDGGITLEETQYF

V: TRBV19
CDR3: CASSWAGKGADEQYF

V: TRBV7-2
CDR3: CASSHEVLADTQYF

V: TRBV13
CDR3: CASSLSYEQYF

V: TRBV3-1/TRBV3-2
CDR3: CASSQEVQNEKLFF

V: TRBV24-1
CDR3: CATSTVSGKSYEQYF

V: TRBV4-3
CDR3: CASSQTRKTYNEQFF

V: TRBV18
CDR3: CASSPDRGRPEAFF

V: TRBV6-5
CDR3: CASRAQWRAFF

V: TRBV18
CDR3: CASSPQQGGGDYNEQFF

V: TRBV18
CDR3: CASSRSGRFLHEQFF